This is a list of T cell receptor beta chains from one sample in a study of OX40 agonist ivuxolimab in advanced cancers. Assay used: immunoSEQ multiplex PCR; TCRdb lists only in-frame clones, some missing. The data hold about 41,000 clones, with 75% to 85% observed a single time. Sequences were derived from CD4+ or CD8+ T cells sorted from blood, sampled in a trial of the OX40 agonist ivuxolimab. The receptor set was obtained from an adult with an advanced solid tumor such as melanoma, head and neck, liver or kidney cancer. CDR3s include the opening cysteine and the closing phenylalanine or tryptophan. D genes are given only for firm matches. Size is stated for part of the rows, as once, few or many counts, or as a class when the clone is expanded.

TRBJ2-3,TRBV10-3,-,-,CAISESKNRGTDTQYF,TGTGCCATCAGTGAGTCGAAAAACAGGGGCACAGATACGCAGTATTTT
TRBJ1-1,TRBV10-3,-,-,CAISESRGSAANTEAFF,TGTGCCATCAGTGAGTCTAGGGGTTCGGCAGCGAACACTGAAGCTTTCTTT
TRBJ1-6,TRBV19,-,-,CASNRQGGSPLHF,TGTGCCAGTAATAGGCAGGGTGGATCACCCCTCCACTTT
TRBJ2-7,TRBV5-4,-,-,CASSLGQGSSYEQYF,TGTGCCAGCAGCCTCGGGCAGGGGAGCTCCTACGAGCAGTACTTC
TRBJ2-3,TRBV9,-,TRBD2,CASASGGGSDTQYF,TGTGCCAGCGCGAGCGGGGGTGGGTCAGATACGCAGTATTTT
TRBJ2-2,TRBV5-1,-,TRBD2,CASSGGPGTSVAGELFF,TGCGCCAGCAGCGGGGGACCCGGGACTAGCGTGGCCGGGGAGCTGTTTTTT
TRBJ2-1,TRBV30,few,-,CAWRVRGGSEQFF,TGTGCCTGGAGAGTCAGAGGGGGGAGTGAGCAGTTCTTC
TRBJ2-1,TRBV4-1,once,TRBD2,CASSRSVAGGQTNYNEQFF,TGCGCCAGCAGCCGGTCGGTAGCGGGAGGCCAGACGAACTACAATGAGCAGTTCTTC
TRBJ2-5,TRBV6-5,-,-,CASRPGGRGRTQYF,TGTGCCAGCCGCCCGGGGGGACGGGGGCGGACCCAGTACTTC
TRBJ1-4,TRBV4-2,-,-,CASSQDESGLGEKLFF,TGTGCCAGCAGCCAAGACGAGTCAGGATTGGGTGAAAAACTGTTTTTT
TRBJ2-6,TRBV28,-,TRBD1,CASSLDRGGAGANVLTF,TGTGCCAGCAGTTTAGACAGGGGGGGCGCTGGGGCCAACGTCCTGACTTTC
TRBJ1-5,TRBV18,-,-,CASSTTDYNQPQHF,TGTGCCAGCTCAACAACGGATTACAATCAGCCCCAGCATTTT
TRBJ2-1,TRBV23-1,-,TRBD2,CASSQQMASGAYNEQFF,TGCGCCAGCAGTCAACAAATGGCTAGCGGGGCCTACAATGAGCAGTTCTTC
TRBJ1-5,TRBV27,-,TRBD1,CASINSDRSNQPQHF,TGTGCCAGCATTAATTCGGACAGGTCTAATCAGCCCCAGCATTTT
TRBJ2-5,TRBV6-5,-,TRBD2,CASRRFSGPQETQYF,TGTGCCAGCAGGCGGTTTAGCGGGCCCCAAGAGACCCAGTACTTC